The 22 T cell receptor beta chains in this list originate from one sample, sequenced in a study of post-analysis software for immune sequencing data. Unique molecular identifiers were carried by the TCR beta cDNA libraries. TCRdb re-called the PCR reads through MiXCR, storing one row per CDR3 protein. The sample includes hundreds of thousands of distinct CDR3 sequences, 55% to 60% of them seen just once. The study's findings and limits: There were about 5 TRBV segments more frequent in patients than controls, and TRBV5-6, TRBV5-1 and TRBV20-1 were among them.

These receptors' targets are unknown. Sample: blood. Receptors were obtained from a girl aged 2 to 10 with multiple sclerosis.

This chain uses TRBV29-1 with TRBJ2-1, with D tentatively TRBD1 (7 bases). Germline CDR1 reads SQVTM; CDR2 reads ANQGSEA. The CDR3 length is 12 residues. In DNA, the CDR3 is TGCGGCGCCAGAGACAGGGATAATAGCGGGTTCTTC. It encodes CGARDRDNSGFF.

This clonotype was counted only a few times. The J gene is TRBJ2-7, the V gene TRBV20-1, with D uncertain. The V gene lost 0 bases and the J gene lost 3 bases, with 6 bases spanning the gap. This CDR3 has 12 residues. CDR1 and CDR2 from the germline V gene are DFQATT and SNEGSKA (reference sequence). The CDR3 sequence is CSARELFYEQYF. DNA of the CDR3: TGCAGTGCTAGAGAACTTTTCTACGAGCAGTACTTC.

This clonotype was seen more than once but under ten times. The rearrangement links TRBV20-1 to TRBJ2-5; D could derive from TRBD1 or TRBD2 (6 bases each). CDR3 length equals 15 residues. V lost 1 base and J 2 bases, leaving 14 bases between the germline ends. CDR1 DFQATT and CDR2 SNEGSKA come from the germline V gene (reference sequence). The CDR3 nucleotides are TGCAGTGCTAGAGGATCGGGGGCCCATCAAGAGACCCAGTACTTC. Protein: CSARGSGAHQETQYF.

The chain joins TRBV9 to TRBJ2-1, with a tentative D call TRBD2 (5 bases). Between the trimmed V and J ends, which lost 1 base and 0 bases, there was a span of 14 bases. Looked up from germline, CDR1 is SGDLS and CDR2 is YYNGEE. The CDR3 is 17 amino acids. Here the CDR3 reads CASSVYQRISSYNEQFF. CDR3 DNA: TGTGCCAGCAGCGTATATCAGCGGATAAGCTCCTACAATGAGCAGTTCTTC.

The rearrangement joins TRBV5-1 to TRBJ2-1, with a tentative D call TRBD1 (6 bases). CDR1 and CDR2 from the germline V gene are SGHRS and YFSETQ. The CDR3 sequence is 14 residues long. The ends were cut back, 5 bases at V and 7 bases at J, with 16 bases in the middle. The CDR3 is CASSSAQQGNEQFF. The CDR3 bases are TGCGCCAGCAGTTCCGCCCAACAGGGAAATGAGCAGTTCTTC.

The J gene is TRBJ2-1, the V gene TRBV5-1; the match to TRBD2 covers 8 bases. The CDR3 has 18 amino acids. The V gene's germline CDR1 is SGHRS and CDR2 YFSETQ. After removal of 4 bases from V and 3 bases from J, the junction contained 15 bases not matched to a gene. The CDR3: CASSPGLKRERVYNEQFF. The CDR3 DNA follows: TGCGCCAGCAGCCCGGGGCTCAAGCGGGAGCGGGTCTACAATGAGCAGTTCTTC. The full variable domain, in which reference TRBV5-1 and TRBJ2-1 provide the parts outside the CDR3, is KAGVTQTPRYLIKTRGQQVTLSCSPISGHRSVSWYQQTPGQGLQFLFEYFSETQRNKGNFPGRFSGRQFSNSRSEMNVSTLELGDSALYLCASSPGLKRERVYNEQFFGPGTRLTVL.

This chain connects TRBV20-1 to TRBJ2-5, with D perhaps TRBD1 (5 bases). The ends were cut back, 3 bases at V and 4 bases at J, with 15 bases in the middle. Germline CDR1 DFQATT, CDR2 SNEGSKA (reference sequence). CDR3 length: 14 residues. The CDR3 loop is CSARFAGARETQYF. Written as DNA, the CDR3 is TGCAGTGCTAGGTTTGCTGGGGCCAGAGAGACCCAGTACTTC.

The gene calls are TRBV20-1 and TRBJ1-6; 7 nucleotides agree with TRBD1. CDR3 length equals 15 residues. Germline loops: CDR1 DFQATT, CDR2 SNEGSKA (reference sequence). V was pared by 0 bases and J by 9 bases, with 8 bases of the junction left unmatched. As DNA, the CDR3 is TGCAGTGCTAGAGATCTCACAGGGGAAGGTTCACCCCTCCACTTT. Translated, it gives CSARDLTGEGSPLHF.

The V gene is TRBV2, the J gene TRBJ2-1; 8 nucleotides match TRBD2. This CDR3 is 14 amino acids long. In germline, CDR1 is SNHLY, CDR2 FYNNEI. V gave up 7 bases and J gave up 0 bases; unmatched junction bases: 2. CDR3 DNA: TGTGCCAGCATCGGGGGGGGCTCCTACAATGAGCAGTTCTTC. Translation gives CASIGGGSYNEQFF.

V is TRBV12-3 or TRBV12-4 and J is TRBJ2-7, with D perhaps being TRBD1 or TRBD2 (5 bases each). Trimming removed 5 bases from V and 1 base from J, with 12 bases in between. The CDR3 covers 14 residues. The CDR3 here is CASSHRDASYEQYF. DNA of the CDR3: TGTGCCAGCAGTCACCGGGACGCTTCCTACGAGCAGTACTTC.

The rearrangement uses TRBV6-2 or TRBV6-3 and TRBJ2-3; D gene uncertain. V gave up 2 bases and J gave up 4 bases, with 7 bases separating them. Germline V CDR1 and CDR2: MNHEY, SVGEGT. The CDR3 totals 13 residues. CDR3 region: CASSYRSSDTQYF. As DNA, the CDR3 is TGTGCCAGCAGTTACAGGTCTTCAGATACGCAGTATTTT.

Here the CDR3 reads CAWSDPGTRGYEQYF. The DNA of the CDR3 is TGTGCCTGGAGTGACCCGGGCACGAGAGGATACGAGCAGTACTTC. The chain employs TRBV30 and TRBJ2-7; D is undetermined. The germline V and J ends were trimmed by 1 base and 4 bases, with 17 bases remaining between them. CDR1 and CDR2 (germline): GTSNPN, SVGIG (reference sequence). The CDR3 is 15 amino acids.

In nucleotides, the CDR3 is TGTGCCAGCAGTCCCGGGACAGCCGAATTAGATACGCAGTATTTT. Protein: CASSPGTAELDTQYF. The V gene is TRBV25-1, the J gene TRBJ2-3; 7 bases map to TRBD1. Per the germline V gene, CDR1 is MGHDK and CDR2 is SYGVNS. This CDR3 has 15 amino acids. V shed 5 bases and J 5 bases; nucleotides not matched to a gene: 10.

This clonotype was seen a single time. The rearrangement joins TRBV5-1 to TRBJ2-7; 9 bases align to TRBD1. Germline V gene lookup returns CDR1 SGHRS and CDR2 YFSETQ. The CDR3 totals 15 residues. V lost 4 bases, J lost 5 bases, and 10 bases stayed unmatched. The CDR3 DNA reads TGCGCCAGCAGCCCCGGGACAGGGATTCGAGACGAGCAGTACTTC. Translating gives CASSPGTGIRDEQYF.

This clonotype appeared a few times. The chain is built from TRBV10-3 and TRBJ2-5; D is unclear. V lost 3 bases, J lost 2 bases, and 16 bases lay in between. The CDR3 contains 16 residues. The germline CDR1 and CDR2 sequences are ENHRY and SYGVKD. The DNA for the CDR3 is TGTGCCATCAGTGATAGGCGTCCGCGGAATCAAGAGACCCAGTACTTC. It yields the protein CAISDRRPRNQETQYF.

The chain uses TRBV20-1 and TRBJ1-2, with D perhaps matching TRBD1 (6 bases). The ends were cut back, 0 bases at V and 0 bases at J, with 20 bases in the middle. Germline V gives CDR1 DFQATT, CDR2 SNEGSKA (reference sequence). This CDR3 has 18 residues. The DNA of the CDR3 is TGCAGTGCTAGAGATCTCAACTATGACAGGAGCGCTAACTATGGCTACACCTTC. This codes for CSARDLNYDRSANYGYTF.

J is TRBJ2-5 and V is TRBV20-1; 8 nucleotides agree with TRBD2. Germline CDR1 reads DFQATT; CDR2 reads SNEGSKA (reference sequence). The junction had 5 bases not matched to a gene; V was cut back by 6 bases and J by 2 bases. CDR3 length: 13 residues. The DNA of the CDR3 is TGCAGTGCCGGGGGGGGCCGACAAGAGACCCAGTACTTC. Encoded protein: CSAGGGRQETQYF.

The chain carries TRBV15 and TRBJ2-1; TRBD2 matches at 12 bases. Germline V CDR1 and CDR2: LNHNV, YYDKDF (reference sequence). The J segment lost 7 bases and the V segment lost 1 base, leaving 8 bases of the junction unmatched. The CDR3 sequence is 17 residues long. CDR3 amino acids: CATSRVSSGGAENEQFF. The CDR3 DNA is TGTGCCACCAGCAGAGTTTCTAGCGGGGGGGCGGAGAATGAGCAGTTCTTC.

The genes are TRBV2 and TRBJ1-2; 8 bases are shared with TRBD1. CDR3 length equals 13 residues. CDR1 and CDR2 (germline): SNHLY, FYNNEI. Unmatched junction bases numbered 7, after V lost 8 bases and J lost 5 bases. The CDR3 is CASWSRGLYGYTF. In nucleotides, the CDR3 is TGTGCCAGCTGGTCCAGGGGGCTGTATGGCTACACCTTC.

The gene calls are TRBV10-3 and TRBJ2-1, with D possibly TRBD2 on 6 matching bases. V shed 10 bases and J shed 2 bases, with 18 bases lying between them. The CDR3 contains 15 residues. Germline CDR1 and CDR2: ENHRY and SYGVKD. The CDR3 protein is CATLSRGGTYNEQFF. The CDR3 DNA follows: TGTGCCACCCTGTCTAGGGGAGGAACCTACAATGAGCAGTTCTTC.

The V and J genes are TRBV10-2 and TRBJ2-7; no clear D. Germline V lookup: CDR1 WSHSY, CDR2 SAAADI. CDR3 length: 12 residues. Deletions cut 7 bases from V and 3 bases from J, with 10 bases between. In DNA, the CDR3 is TGCGCCAGCATGGACCTCGACTACGAGCAGTACTTC. It is translated as CASMDLDYEQYF.

V is TRBV7-9 and J is TRBJ2-5, with D maybe TRBD1 (6 bases). This CDR3 region has 15 residues. CDR1 SEHNR and CDR2 FQNEAQ come from the germline V gene (reference sequence). Trimming stripped 5 bases from V and 7 bases from J, with 20 bases between. CDR3 residues: CASSPRRTEKGTQYF. The DNA for the CDR3 is TGTGCCAGCAGCCCCCGCAGGACAGAAAAAGGGACCCAGTACTTC.